These 22 T cell receptor beta chains originate from one sample sequenced in a study of PD-1 blockade in classical Hodgkin lymphoma. Using immunoSEQ multiplex PCR, the repertoire was profiled, and TCRdb retains in-frame clones only, with some absent. The repertoire holds about 94,000 clones, about 91% seen once, with about 10% in the top ten. In every patient, relapse followed autologous stem cell transplantation, while exposure to brentuximab vedotin differed. The material was peripheral blood mononuclear cells (PBMCs), obtained before the second cycle of nivolumab. These receptors came from a human donor with classical Hodgkin lymphoma.

CDR3 DNA: TGTGCCAGCATGAGGGACAGGGGAGGCTACACCTTC. Protein sequence: CASMRDRGGYTF. The chain links TRBV6-1 to TRBJ1-2; 10 bases line up with TRBD1. After removal of 7 bases from V and 8 bases from J, the junction contained 4 bases not matched to a gene. The CDR3 has 12 amino acids. Per germline, CDR1 MNHNS and CDR2 SASEGT.

CDR3 residues: CASSLRGGRTNYGYTF. The CDR3 region has the DNA TGTGCCAGCAGTTTGCGGGGGGGGAGAACTAACTATGGCTACACCTTC. This sequence joins TRBV27 and TRBJ1-2, with D maybe TRBD1 (5 bases). The CDR3 consists of 16 residues. CDR1 is MNHEY and CDR2 is SMNVEV in the germline V gene (reference sequence). Trimming pared 3 bases from V and 0 bases from J, leaving 14 bases between.

The V gene is TRBV11-2, the J gene TRBJ2-3; TRBD2 agrees at 13 bases. Germline CDR1 reads SGHAT; CDR2 reads FQNNGV. V shed 2 bases and J 0 bases; nucleotides not matched to a gene: 2. There are 17 residues in the CDR3. CDR3 protein: CASSLLTSGGSTDTQYF. CDR3 bases: TGTGCCAGCAGCTTACTGACTAGCGGGGGGAGCACAGATACGCAGTATTTT.

The J gene is TRBJ2-3, the V gene TRBV15; possible D gene TRBD2, 6 bases. V dropped 3 bases and J dropped 3 bases, with 16 bases sitting between them. The germline gives CDR1 LNHNV, CDR2 YYDKDF (reference sequence). The CDR3 has 16 amino acids. The CDR3 sequence is CATSRLSGLGTDTQYF. The CDR3 bases are TGTGCCACCAGCAGGCTTAGCGGCCTGGGGACAGATACGCAGTATTTT. The variable domain in full, with the rest retrieved from reference TRBV15 and TRBJ2-3, is DAMVIQNPRYQVTQFGKPVTLSCSQTLNHNVMYWYQQKSSQAPKLLFHYYDKDFNNEADTPDNFQSRRPNTSFCFLDIRSPGLGDTAMYLCATSRLSGLGTDTQYFGPGTRLTVL.

The rearrangement links TRBV28 to TRBJ1-5, with TRBD1 identical over 9 bases. The CDR3 is made up of 15 amino acids. Germline V gene sequence: CDR1 MDHEN, CDR2 SYDVKM. J was trimmed by 7 bases and V by 5 bases; bases with no gene match: 9. The CDR3 spells CASSAGQGIKQPQHF. For the CDR3, the DNA is TGTGCCAGCAGTGCGGGACAGGGTATTAAACAGCCCCAGCATTTT.

This rearrangement joins TRBV7-9 to TRBJ2-7; D is uncertain. The CDR3 totals 12 residues. Germline V lookup: CDR1 SEHNR, CDR2 FQNEAQ (reference sequence). The V gene lost 0 bases and the J gene lost 3 bases, with 3 bases spanning the gap. CDR3 region: CASSLANYEQYF. For the CDR3, the DNA is TGTGCCAGCAGCTTAGCCAACTACGAGCAGTACTTC.

The genes are TRBV6-1 and TRBJ1-2, with no clear D. V lost 2 bases, J lost 6 bases, and 10 bases lay in between. There are 13 residues in the CDR3. CDR1 is MNHNS and CDR2 is SASEGT in the germline V gene. The CDR3 here is CASSERAADGYTF. In nucleotides, the CDR3 is TGTGCCAGCAGTGAACGGGCAGCCGATGGCTACACCTTC.

The V call is TRBV28, the J call TRBJ1-5; TRBD1 is a possible D gene (6 bases). CDR1 is MDHEN and CDR2 is SYDVKM in the germline V gene. V was pared by 7 bases and J by 6 bases, with 19 bases between. The CDR3 is 15 residues long. The CDR3, as DNA: TGTGCCAGCACCTCGTTGAGGCAGGGGATTCAGCCCCAGCATTTT. Amino acid sequence: CASTSLRQGIQPQHF.

The chain is built from TRBV7-9 and TRBJ2-6; D is ambiguous. This CDR3 has 14 residues. V gave up 5 bases and J gave up 1 base, with 6 bases separating them. CDR1 is SEHNR and CDR2 is FQNEAQ in the germline V gene (reference sequence). The CDR3 protein is CASSPGSGANVLTF. In nucleotides, the CDR3 is TGTGCCAGCAGCCCCGGGTCTGGGGCCAACGTCCTGACTTTC.

In its sample, this clone was seen once. V usage is TRBV7-9 and J usage is TRBJ2-1, with D possibly matching TRBD1 (6 bases). The CDR3 contains 15 residues. With 5 bases removed from V and 4 bases from J, the gap between germline ends came to 15 bases. Germline V gene lookup returns CDR1 SEHNR and CDR2 FQNEAQ (reference sequence). The chain's CDR3 is CASSGQPWTYNEQFF. In nucleotides, the CDR3 is TGTGCCAGCAGCGGACAGCCATGGACGTACAATGAGCAGTTCTTC.

The CDR3 reads CASSPGTGRASSYNEQFF. Here the CDR3 DNA reads TGTGCCAGCAGCCCCGGGACAGGGAGGGCAAGCTCCTACAATGAGCAGTTCTTC. V usage is TRBV11-3 and J usage is TRBJ2-1; the match to TRBD1 covers 9 bases. Germline CDR1 is SGHNT and CDR2 is YENEEA. The CDR3 runs to 18 residues. The ends lost 5 bases at V and 0 bases at J; junction bases unmatched: 11.

This clone showed up just once. The chain's CDR3 is CASTGTGSGANVLTF. CDR3 in DNA: TGTGCCAGCACTGGGACCGGCTCTGGGGCCAACGTCCTGACTTTC. V is TRBV6-1 and J is TRBJ2-6; D could derive from TRBD1 or TRBD2 (5 bases each). Germline CDR1 MNHNS, CDR2 SASEGT. The CDR3 length is 15 residues. Deletions cut 7 bases from V and 0 bases from J, with 10 bases between.

Only a few counts were recorded for this clone. The CDR3 reads CASSFADRANSNQPQHF. The CDR3 bases are TGTGCCAGCAGCTTCGCTGACAGGGCAAATAGCAATCAGCCCCAGCATTTT. This rearrangement joins TRBV28 to TRBJ1-5, with TRBD1 matching over 7 bases. This CDR3 has 17 residues. In germline, CDR1 is MDHEN, CDR2 SYDVKM. Trimming cost V 6 bases and J 0 bases; bases outside gene matches: 11.

The rearrangement links TRBV18 to TRBJ2-5; D may match TRBD1 or TRBD2 (5 bases each). The CDR3 spans 16 residues. Germline V lookup: CDR1 KGHSH, CDR2 LQKENI. V was pared by 5 bases and J by 4 bases, with 20 bases between. Here the CDR3 DNA reads TGTGCCAGCTCAGAACCGGGACGAGTAAATTTAGAGACCCAGTACTTC. Protein product: CASSEPGRVNLETQYF.

The CDR3 DNA reads TGTGCCAGTACCCCGGGGGGATCGGGCTACAATGAGCAGTTCTTC. This sequence encodes CASTPGGSGYNEQFF. This sequence joins TRBV19 and TRBJ2-1; TRBD2 matches at 7 bases. Germline V gene lookup returns CDR1 LNHDA and CDR2 SQIVND (reference sequence). Trimming cost V 7 bases and J 3 bases; bases outside gene matches: 9. The CDR3 runs to 15 residues.

This clone was detected only a few times. The CDR3 is CASSQSGNQPQHF. The CDR3 nucleotides read TGCGCCAGCAGCCAATCCGGTAATCAGCCCCAGCATTTT. This rearrangement joins TRBV4-1 to TRBJ1-5, with D uncertain. Germline loops: CDR1 MGHRA, CDR2 YSYEKL. V was trimmed by 2 bases and J by 4 bases, leaving 6 bases between them. The CDR3 length is 13 residues.

This chain uses TRBV29-1 with TRBJ1-2; D not certain. Trimming removed 3 bases at V and 4 bases at J, with 15 bases between. There are 14 residues in the CDR3. CDR1 SQVTM and CDR2 ANQGSEA come from the germline V gene. DNA for the CDR3: TGCAGCGTTGATAGGACTGGGGTGGTCTATGGCTACACCTTC. This gives the protein CSVDRTGVVYGYTF.

The chain combines TRBV15 with TRBJ1-1; TRBD1 agrees at 8 bases. Unmatched junction bases numbered 7, after V lost 1 base and J lost 6 bases. Germline V lookup: CDR1 LNHNV, CDR2 YYDKDF (reference sequence). The CDR3 length is 15 residues. The CDR3 DNA follows: TGTGCCACCAGCAGAGTCGACAGGGGTTTCGCTGAAGCTTTCTTT. Translated: CATSRVDRGFAEAFF.

The genes are TRBV4-1 and TRBJ2-1; 12 bases align to TRBD1. This CDR3 is 19 amino acids long. J gave up 4 bases and V 4 bases, and 14 bases lay outside the gene matches. CDR1 is MGHRA and CDR2 is YSYEKL in the germline V gene. The chain's CDR3 is CASSPDPGDRGRKYNEQFF. In DNA form, the CDR3 reads TGCGCCAGCAGCCCTGACCCCGGGGACAGGGGGCGAAAGTACAATGAGCAGTTCTTC.

The chain uses TRBV11-2 and TRBJ2-5; D perhaps matches TRBD1 (6 bases). The CDR3 is 16 amino acids. V dropped 3 bases and J dropped 1 base, with 15 bases sitting between them. Germline CDR1 reads SGHAT; CDR2 reads FQNNGV. CDR3 amino acids: CASSFISGEIQETQYF. The CDR3 DNA reads as TGTGCCAGCAGCTTTATTTCAGGGGAAATCCAAGAGACCCAGTACTTC. The full variable domain, rest sourced from reference TRBV11-2 and TRBJ2-5, is EAGVAQSPRYKIIEKRQSVAFWCNPISGHATLYWYQQILGQGPKLLIQFQNNGVVDDSQLPKDRFSAERLKGVDSTLKIQPAKLEDSAVYLCASSFISGEIQETQYFGPGTRLLVL.

The V and J genes are TRBV4-2 and TRBJ1-1, with TRBD1 matching over 8 bases. The CDR3 is 16 amino acids. Germline V gives CDR1 LGHNA, CDR2 YNFKEQ. Germline trimming cut 4 bases from V and 0 bases from J; bases unmatched to any gene: 7. This CDR3 reads CASSPKTGALNTEAFF. The CDR3 bases are TGTGCCAGCAGCCCAAAGACAGGGGCCCTGAACACTGAAGCTTTCTTT.

This chain connects TRBV11-1 to TRBJ2-7, with D possibly TRBD1 on 6 matching bases. Trimming left V 5 bases short and J 3 bases short, with 26 bases between. The germline CDR1 and CDR2 sequences are SGHAT and FQDESV (reference sequence). CDR3 length: 18 residues. DNA of the CDR3: TGTGCCAGCAGCCCGCAGGAGGCCAGGGGCGGATTAGGCTACGAGCAGTACTTC. This translates into CASSPQEARGGLGYEQYF. The whole variable domain, filled in from reference TRBV11-1 and TRBJ2-7, reads EAEVAQSPRYKITEKSQAVAFWCDPISGHATLYWYRQILGQGPELLVQFQDESVVDDSQLPKDRFSAERLKGVDSTLKIQPAELGDSAMYLCASSPQEARGGLGYEQYFGPGTRLTVT.